This is a list of T cell receptor beta chains from one sample in a study of OX40 agonist ivuxolimab in advanced cancers. Sequenced by immunoSEQ multiplex PCR; TCRdb stores in-frame clones only, minus some. The sample consists of some 33,000 clones, 82% of them appearing once. Sequenced material: CD4+ or CD8+ T cells sorted from blood, taken in a trial of the OX40 agonist ivuxolimab. These receptors originate from an adult with an advanced solid tumor such as melanoma, head and neck, liver or kidney cancer. Both conserved end residues are trimmed from each CDR3. Each record gives: V gene, CDR3 protein.

V gene: TRBV5-4; CDR3 protein: ASSRDRGKRGANVLT
V gene: TRBV5-1; CDR3 protein: ASSLDTYYGYT
V gene: TRBV30; CDR3 protein: AWRDSQETQY
V gene: TRBV2; CDR3 protein: ASQQGHPTYNSPLH
V gene: TRBV5-1; CDR3 protein: AGSLRGGEKLF
V gene: TRBV4-1; CDR3 protein: ASSYAGTTTDTQY
V gene: TRBV28; CDR3 protein: ASSSQGAKAVVGELF
V gene: TRBV11-2; CDR3 protein: ASSLARGLRSNTEAF
V gene: TRBV7-2; CDR3 protein: ASSPYQRGRNNEQF
V gene: TRBV28; CDR3 protein: ASSPEGAQLNTEAF
V gene: TRBV4-2; CDR3 protein: ASSQAGTTSTDTQY
V gene: TRBV7-2; CDR3 protein: ASSSGVTTEQY
V gene: TRBV5-1; CDR3 protein: ASKYRDSSFRGYT
V gene: TRBV29-1; CDR3 protein: SVEFGGLLEQY
V gene: TRBV7-3; CDR3 protein: ASSLSQIYNTGELF
V gene: TRBV16; CDR3 protein: ASSPKPSDNREQY
V gene: TRBV6-5; CDR3 protein: ASSYWRNTEAF
V gene: TRBV6-6; CDR3 protein: ASSPFPQQGDYGYT
V gene: TRBV7-2; CDR3 protein: ASSLQGNQPQH
V gene: TRBV5-4; CDR3 protein: ASSRWTSSNEQF
V gene: TRBV9; CDR3 protein: ASSVDPGLGTYEQY
V gene: TRBV28; CDR3 protein: ASNHGTVYNSPLH
V gene: TRBV10-1; CDR3 protein: ASSGQGVYNEQF
V gene: TRBV9; CDR3 protein: ASSVAGGGSGNGYT
V gene: TRBV30; CDR3 protein: AWSQGGLSYEQY
V gene: TRBV9; CDR3 protein: ASSAYQGGTTEAF
V gene: TRBV5-5; CDR3 protein: ASSLGEPRSSSYNEQF
V gene: TRBV5-1; CDR3 protein: ASSMGDRPDTEAF
V gene: TRBV19; CDR3 protein: ASSITGTNQPQH
V gene: TRBV27; CDR3 protein: ASSARQGYGYT
V gene: TRBV7-3; CDR3 protein: ASSATGENTGELF
V gene: TRBV5-4; CDR3 protein: ASSLGTRTDTQY
V gene: TRBV28; CDR3 protein: ASSSSGPGQGFNYGYT
V gene: TRBV19; CDR3 protein: ASSIGGSRGEKLF
V gene: TRBV11-2; CDR3 protein: ASSSPGGGGTQY
V gene: TRBV7-7; CDR3 protein: ASSGAGNEQF
V gene: TRBV30; CDR3 protein: AWSTGGGWVNQPQH
V gene: TRBV18; CDR3 protein: ASSPEIGRGSDTQY
V gene: TRBV6-1; CDR3 protein: ASTGLAGTTDTQY
V gene: TRBV9; CDR3 protein: ASSVGGSGFTDTQY
V gene: TRBV6-6; CDR3 protein: ASSDGGEYFEQY
V gene: TRBV5-4; CDR3 protein: ASSFGGRSGNTGELF
V gene: TRBV19; CDR3 protein: ASSPTTAGTGGRTGELF